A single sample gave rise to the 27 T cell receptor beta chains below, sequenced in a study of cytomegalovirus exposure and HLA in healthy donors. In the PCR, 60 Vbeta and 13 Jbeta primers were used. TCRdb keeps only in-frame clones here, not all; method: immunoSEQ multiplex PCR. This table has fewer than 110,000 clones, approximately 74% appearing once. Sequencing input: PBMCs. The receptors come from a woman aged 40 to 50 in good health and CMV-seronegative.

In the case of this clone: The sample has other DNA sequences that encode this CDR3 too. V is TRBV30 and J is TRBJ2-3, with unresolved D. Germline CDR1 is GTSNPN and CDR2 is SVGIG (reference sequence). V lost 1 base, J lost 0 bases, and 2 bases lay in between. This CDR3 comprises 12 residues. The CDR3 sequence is CAWSASTDTQYF. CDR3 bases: TGTGCCTGGAGTGCGAGCACAGATACGCAGTATTTT.

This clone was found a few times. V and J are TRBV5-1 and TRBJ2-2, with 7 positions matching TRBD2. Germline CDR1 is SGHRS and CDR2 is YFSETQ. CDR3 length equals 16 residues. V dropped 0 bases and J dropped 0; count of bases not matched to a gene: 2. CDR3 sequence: CASSLGSGANTGELFF. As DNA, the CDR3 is TGCGCCAGCAGCTTGGGCAGCGGGGCGAACACCGGGGAGCTGTTTTTT.

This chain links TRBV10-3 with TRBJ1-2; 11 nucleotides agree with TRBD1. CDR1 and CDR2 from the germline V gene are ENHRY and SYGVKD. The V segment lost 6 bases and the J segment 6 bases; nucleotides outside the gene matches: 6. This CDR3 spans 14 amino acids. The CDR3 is CAISRTGGRDGYTF. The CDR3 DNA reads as TGTGCCATCAGCCGGACAGGGGGCAGGGATGGCTACACCTTC.

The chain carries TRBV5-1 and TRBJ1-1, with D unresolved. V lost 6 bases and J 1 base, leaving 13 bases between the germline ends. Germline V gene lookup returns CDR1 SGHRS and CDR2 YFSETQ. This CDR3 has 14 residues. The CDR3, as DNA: TGCGCCAGCACCACCAACACGGGGAACACTGAAGCTTTCTTT. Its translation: CASTTNTGNTEAFF.

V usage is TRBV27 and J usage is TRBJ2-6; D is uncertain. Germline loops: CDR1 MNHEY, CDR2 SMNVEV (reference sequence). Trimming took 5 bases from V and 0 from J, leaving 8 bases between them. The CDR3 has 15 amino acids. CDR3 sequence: CASSVTVSGANVLTF. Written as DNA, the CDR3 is TGTGCCAGCAGTGTCACAGTCTCTGGGGCCAACGTCCTGACTTTC.

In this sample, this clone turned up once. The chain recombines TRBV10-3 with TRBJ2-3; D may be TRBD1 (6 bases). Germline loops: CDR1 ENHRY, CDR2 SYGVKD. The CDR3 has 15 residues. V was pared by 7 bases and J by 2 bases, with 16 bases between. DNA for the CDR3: TGTGCCATCACTGGGTCGGGACACGACACAGATACGCAGTATTTT. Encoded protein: CAITGSGHDTDTQYF.

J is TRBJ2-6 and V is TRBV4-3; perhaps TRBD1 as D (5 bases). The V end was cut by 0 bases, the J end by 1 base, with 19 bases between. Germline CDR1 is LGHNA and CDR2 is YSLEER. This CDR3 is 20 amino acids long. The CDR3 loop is CASSQDYFQGLGSGANVLTF. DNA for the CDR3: TGCGCCAGCAGCCAAGATTATTTCCAGGGTTTAGGTTCTGGGGCCAACGTCCTGACTTTC.

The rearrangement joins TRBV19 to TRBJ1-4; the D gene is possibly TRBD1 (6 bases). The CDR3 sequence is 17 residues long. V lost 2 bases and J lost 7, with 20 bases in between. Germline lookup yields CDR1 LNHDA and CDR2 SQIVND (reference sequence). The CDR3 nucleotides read TGTGCCAGTAGTATACAACCCGTCACCAGGGGTGGTGAAAAACTGTTTTTT. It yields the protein CASSIQPVTRGGEKLFF.

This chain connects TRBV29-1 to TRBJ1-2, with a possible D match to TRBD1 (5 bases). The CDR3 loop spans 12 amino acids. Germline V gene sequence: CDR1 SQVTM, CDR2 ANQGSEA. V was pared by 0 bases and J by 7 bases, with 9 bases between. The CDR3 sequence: CSVEDPTAGYTF. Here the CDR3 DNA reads TGCAGCGTTGAAGATCCGACAGCTGGCTACACCTTC.

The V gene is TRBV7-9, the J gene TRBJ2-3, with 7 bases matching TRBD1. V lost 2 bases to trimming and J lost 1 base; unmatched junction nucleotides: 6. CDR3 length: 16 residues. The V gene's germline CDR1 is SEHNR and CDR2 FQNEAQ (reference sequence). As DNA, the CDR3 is TGTGCCAGCAGCTTAACGACAGGGTGGGGCACAGATACGCAGTATTTT. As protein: CASSLTTGWGTDTQYF.

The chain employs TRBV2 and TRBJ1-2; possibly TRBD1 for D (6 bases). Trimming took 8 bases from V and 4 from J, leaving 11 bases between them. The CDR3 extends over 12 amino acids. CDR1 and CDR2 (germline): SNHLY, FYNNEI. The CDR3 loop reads CASQDRSYGYTF. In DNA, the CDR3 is TGTGCCAGCCAAGACAGGTCCTATGGCTACACCTTC.

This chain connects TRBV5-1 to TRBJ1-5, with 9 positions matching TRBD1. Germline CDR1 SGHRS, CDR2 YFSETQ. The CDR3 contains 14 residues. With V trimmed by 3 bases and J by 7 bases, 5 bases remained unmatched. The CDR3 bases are TGCGCCAGCAGCTATCGGACAGGGGAGCAGCCCCAGCATTTT. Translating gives CASSYRTGEQPQHF.

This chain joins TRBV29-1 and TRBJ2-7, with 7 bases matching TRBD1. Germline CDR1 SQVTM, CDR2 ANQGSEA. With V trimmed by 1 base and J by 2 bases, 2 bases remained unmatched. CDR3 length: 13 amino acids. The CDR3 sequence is CSVEVTGAYEQYF. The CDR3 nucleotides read TGCAGCGTTGAAGTCACAGGGGCCTACGAGCAGTACTTC.

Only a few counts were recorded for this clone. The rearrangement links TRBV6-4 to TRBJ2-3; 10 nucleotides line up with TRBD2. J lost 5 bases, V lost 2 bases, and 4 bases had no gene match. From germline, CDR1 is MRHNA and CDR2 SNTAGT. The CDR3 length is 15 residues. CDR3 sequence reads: CASSDRLAGVDTQYF. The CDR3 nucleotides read TGTGCCAGCAGTGACCGGCTAGCGGGGGTAGATACGCAGTATTTT.

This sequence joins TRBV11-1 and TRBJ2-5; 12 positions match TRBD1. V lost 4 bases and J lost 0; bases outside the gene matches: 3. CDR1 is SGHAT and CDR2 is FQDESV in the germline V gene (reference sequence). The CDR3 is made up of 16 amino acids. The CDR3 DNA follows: TGTGCCAGCAGCTGGGACAGGGGGCTATACCAAGAGACCCAGTACTTC. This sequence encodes CASSWDRGLYQETQYF.

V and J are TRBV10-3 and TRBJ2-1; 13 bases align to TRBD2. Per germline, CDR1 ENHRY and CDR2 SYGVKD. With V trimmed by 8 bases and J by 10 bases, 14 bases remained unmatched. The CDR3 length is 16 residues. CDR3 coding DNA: TGTGCCATCGGAAACCAAACTAGCGGGGGGGCCGGGGAGCAGTTCTTC. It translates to CAIGNQTSGGAGEQFF.

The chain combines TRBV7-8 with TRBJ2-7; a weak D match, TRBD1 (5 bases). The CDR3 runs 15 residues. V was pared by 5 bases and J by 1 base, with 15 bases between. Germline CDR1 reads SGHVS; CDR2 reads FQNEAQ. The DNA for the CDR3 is TGTGCCAGCAGCCCCTCACAGGCACAATCCTACGAGCAGTACTTC. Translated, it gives CASSPSQAQSYEQYF. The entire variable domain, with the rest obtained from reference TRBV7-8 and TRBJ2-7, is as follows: GAGVSQSPRYKVAKRGQDVALRCDPISGHVSLFWYQQALGQGPEFLTYFQNEAQLDKSGLPSDRFFAERPEGSVSTLKIQRTQQEDSAVYLCASSPSQAQSYEQYFGPGTRLTVT.

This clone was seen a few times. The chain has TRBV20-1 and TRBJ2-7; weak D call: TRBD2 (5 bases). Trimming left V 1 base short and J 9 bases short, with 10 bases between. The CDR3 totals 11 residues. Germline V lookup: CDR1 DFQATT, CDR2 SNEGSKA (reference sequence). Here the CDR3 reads CSARASRGQYF. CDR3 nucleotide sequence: TGCAGTGCTAGAGCCTCCCGGGGGCAGTACTTC.

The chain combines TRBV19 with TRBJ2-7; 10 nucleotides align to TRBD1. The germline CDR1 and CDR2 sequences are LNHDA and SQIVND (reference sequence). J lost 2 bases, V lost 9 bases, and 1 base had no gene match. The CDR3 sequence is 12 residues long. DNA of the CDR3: TGTGCCAGCGGGACAGGGGCCTACGAGCAGTACTTC. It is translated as CASGTGAYEQYF.

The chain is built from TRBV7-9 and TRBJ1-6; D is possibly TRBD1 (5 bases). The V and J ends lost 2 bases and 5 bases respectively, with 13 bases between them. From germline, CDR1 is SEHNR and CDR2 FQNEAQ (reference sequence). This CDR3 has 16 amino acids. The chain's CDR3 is CASSLLFRGDNSPLHF. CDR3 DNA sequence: TGTGCCAGCAGCTTATTGTTCCGGGGGGATAATTCACCCCTCCACTTT.

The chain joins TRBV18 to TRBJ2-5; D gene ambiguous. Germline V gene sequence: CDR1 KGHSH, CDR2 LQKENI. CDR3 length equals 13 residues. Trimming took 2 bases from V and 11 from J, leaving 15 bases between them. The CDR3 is CASSPIAYEEQYF. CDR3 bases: TGTGCCAGCTCACCAATCGCATACGAGGAGCAGTACTTC.

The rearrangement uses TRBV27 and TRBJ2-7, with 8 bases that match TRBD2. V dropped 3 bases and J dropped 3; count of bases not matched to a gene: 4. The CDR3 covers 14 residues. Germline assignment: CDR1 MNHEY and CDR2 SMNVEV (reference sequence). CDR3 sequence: CASSLSSGRYEQYF. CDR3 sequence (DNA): TGTGCCAGCAGTTTGTCTAGCGGGCGCTACGAGCAGTACTTC.

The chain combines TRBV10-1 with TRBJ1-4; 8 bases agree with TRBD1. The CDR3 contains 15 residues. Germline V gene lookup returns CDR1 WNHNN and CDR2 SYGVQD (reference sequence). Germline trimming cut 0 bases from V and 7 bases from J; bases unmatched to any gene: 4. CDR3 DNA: TGCGCCAGCAGTGAGTCTACAGGGGGAGTTGAAAAACTGTTTTTT. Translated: CASSESTGGVEKLFF.

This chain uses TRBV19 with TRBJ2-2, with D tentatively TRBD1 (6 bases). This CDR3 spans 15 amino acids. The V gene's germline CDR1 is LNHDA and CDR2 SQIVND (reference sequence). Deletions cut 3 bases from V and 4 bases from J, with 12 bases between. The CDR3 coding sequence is TGTGCCAGTAGTATGATGTTAGGGGGCACCGGGGAGCTGTTTTTT. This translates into CASSMMLGGTGELFF.

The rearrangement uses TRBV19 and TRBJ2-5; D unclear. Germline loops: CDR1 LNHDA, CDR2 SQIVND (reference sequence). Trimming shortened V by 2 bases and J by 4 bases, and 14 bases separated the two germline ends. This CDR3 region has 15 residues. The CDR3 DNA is TGTGCCAGTAGTATATCCCATGCAAGAGGAGAGACCCAGTACTTC. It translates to CASSISHARGETQYF.

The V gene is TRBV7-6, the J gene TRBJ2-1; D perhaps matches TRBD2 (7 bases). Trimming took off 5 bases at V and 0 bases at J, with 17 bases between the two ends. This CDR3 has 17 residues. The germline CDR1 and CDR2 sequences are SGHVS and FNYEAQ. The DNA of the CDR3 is TGTGCCAGCAGCCAGAGGGGGGGCGGGAGCTCCTACAATGAGCAGTTCTTC. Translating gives CASSQRGGGSSYNEQFF.

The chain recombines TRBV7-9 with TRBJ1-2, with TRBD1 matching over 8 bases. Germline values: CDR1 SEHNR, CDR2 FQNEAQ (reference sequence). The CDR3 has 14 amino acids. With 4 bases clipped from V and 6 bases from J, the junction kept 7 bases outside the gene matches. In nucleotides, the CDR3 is TGTGCCAGCAGCTATGGACAGGGAAATGATGGCTACACCTTC. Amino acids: CASSYGQGNDGYTF.